This entry features one TCR beta chain sequence. The antigen remains unidentified. Chemo-refractory metastatic non-small-cell lung cancer patients underwent focal radiation alongside CTLA-4 blockade with ipilimumab. This sample stems from a study of radiotherapy plus CTLA-4 blockade in lung cancer. Study as a whole: Objective responses were documented in around 19% of patients, with disease control in about 31%. Whole-study results and caveats: Radiotherapy with ipilimumab was followed by blood expansion of tumor-derived clones.

Method: immunoSEQ multiplex PCR; TCRdb's copy keeps in-frame clones and lacks some. Among approximately 97,000 clones, 83% were seen once, and the ten largest hold more than 0.75%. CDR3 length: 14 residues. CDR1 is SGDLS and CDR2 is YYNGEE in the germline V gene. Trimming removed 0 bases at V and 8 bases at J, with 9 bases between. The chain employs TRBV9 and TRBJ1-6, with D uncertain. The sequences come from peripheral blood, collected from a patient treated with radiotherapy plus ipilimumab. The source is a human donor with non-small cell lung cancer who had stable disease on radiotherapy plus ipilimumab. The CDR3: CASSVEGWDSPLHF. CDR3 sequence (DNA): TGTGCCAGCAGCGTAGAGGGCTGGGATTCACCCCTCCACTTT.